This T cell receptor beta chain was recovered during a study of human T cells and chemical hapten exposure. Study-wide background: From small differences in pooled library volume came most of the variation in per-sample TCR yields. General observations from the study: High-frequency TCRs, those above 1 in 1000, stayed the same after DPC sensitization.

CDR3 size: 15 residues. Trimming left V 1 base short and J 0 bases short, with 9 bases between. Germline assignment: CDR1 MNHEY and CDR2 SMNVEV (reference sequence). Notes on this clonotype: Its antigen is still unknown.

Unique molecular identifiers were linked by the library to individual cDNA molecules. Using its own MiXCR run on the RACE reads, TCRdb lists one record per CDR3 protein. The sample lists 130,000 or so distinct CDR3 sequences, about 8.2% seen once, with about 2% in the top ten. This sample's time point: healthy volunteer bleed at 2 weeks. The template was total RNA from unfractionated whole blood. The sequence was obtained from a male donor in good health. Some clones in this sample may be carry-over from other donors' samples. The chain combines TRBV27 with TRBJ1-1; TRBD1 is a possible D gene (6 bases). Sequences were obtained from whole blood. The CDR3 region has the DNA TGTGCCAGCAGTTTATGGGGGGCCATGAACACTGAAGCTTTCTTT. Translation: CASSLWGAMNTEAFF.